This T cell receptor (beta chain) stems from a study of shared clonotypes between healthy human individuals. Overall study: Per-donor plates numbered three CD4 naive, three CD4 memory, two CD8 naive and one CD8 memory.

Study observations and caveats: Memory subsets generally showed lower estimated richness than naive subsets. Lower generation probabilities were found for non-shared clonotypes than for those shared by all four donors.

J gave up 1 base and V 2 bases, and 7 bases lay outside the gene matches. The CDR3 contains 16 residues. Germline CDR1 reads LGHNT; CDR2 reads FRNRAP. A word on this clone: What it binds is unknown.

A deep-level run was used for the assay. Method: immunoSEQ multiplex PCR; TCRdb's copy keeps in-frame clones and lacks some. The table includes around 2.5 million clones, approximately 93% detected once. Sequences were obtained from naive CD4+ T cells from PBMCs. Subset noted: CD45RA+ positively selected. The chain carries TRBV12-5 and TRBJ1-2, with 7 bases lining up with TRBD1. The origin of this receptor is a man aged 18 to 30 in good health. Some clones in this sample may be carry-over from other donors' samples. The CDR3 sequence: CASGLFQGVGNYGYTF. In nucleotides, the CDR3 is TGTGCTAGTGGTTTGTTTCAGGGGGTGGGTAACTATGGCTACACCTTC.